This T cell receptor (beta chain) emerged from a study of blood T cell repertoires in COVID-19 (dated by TCRdb to 2020 to 2021). Regarding the complete study: The collaborator samples originated in the United States, Italy and Spain and spanned the acute and convalescent phases of COVID-19. The material from the prospective study consisted of cDNA or gDNA derived from T cells, B-cell-depleted T cells, or PBMCs. Deeply sampled blood TCRbeta repertoires from subjects exposed to, actively infected with, or recovered from COVID-19 were included in the dataset. The repertoires were made available in a free public database intended to serve as a resource for research on the immune response to SARS-CoV-2. The samples were drawn from two sources: the first 160 participants of the ongoing ImmuneRACE study, and 1,200 or so subjects contributed by 6 global collaborators. The sample metadata nearly always contained a de-identified subject ID, COVID-19 status, age in years and sex. HLA class I and class II types, where available, came from metadata supplied by the sample provider rather than from assay-based typing. General findings and caveats noted by the study authors: How much clinical and demographic metadata was included differed by source and by participant, and the metadata was provided uncurated.

TCRbeta CDR3 regions were amplified from genomic DNA by means of the immunoSEQ Assay, a bias-controlled multiplex PCR. Per the original workflow: Within the assay, amplification of reference gene primers was used to estimate how many nucleated cells each sample contained. Sequence reads were collapsed and filtered to measure the absolute abundance of every unique TCRbeta CDR3 rearrangement. Productive Simpson clonality was computed per sample as the square root of Simpson's diversity index over productive rearrangements. This immuneACCESS table, as held by TCRdb, lists in-frame sequences with V and J called but not all clones. Of the missing ones, under half trace to an unresolved V gene in checked studies; the others have no known cause. V and J calls and clone size are given by that table; D and trimming were obtained from the DNA. This sample comprises a few hundred thousand clones, roughly 84% of them detected only once. 15% to 18% of the sample rests with the top ten.

There are 14 amino acids in the CDR3, from cysteine to phenylalanine inclusive. The retained sequence is limited to the CDR3, 42 bases, with the frame set at the first base. Sequences MNHEY (CDR1) and SMNVEV (CDR2) are obtained from the germline V gene (reference sequence). At the junction V is shortened by 3 bases and J by 7 bases, with 16 bases in between. With regard to this clone: The clone's antigen remains unknown. No much larger clone exists at a distance of one base, and base qualities are not known.

One collaborating source in Seattle enrolled patients during active infection and followed them longitudinally through the course of disease. Whole blood was collected in K2EDTA tubes by collaborating institutions according to the institutions' own protocols. For TCRbeta analysis, collaborators shipped samples as frozen whole blood, isolated PBMCs, or DNA extracted from either of those sample types. The rearranged chain carries TRBV27 and TRBJ2-7; the D gene is perhaps TRBD2, on 5 matching bases. The sample comprised peripheral blood. The origin of this receptor is a person aged 65 to 85 with COVID-19, enrolled during active disease. The DNA sequence follows: TGTGCCAGCAGTTTGTGGAGTGGGAGTGAGGAGCAGTACTTC. Translated, it reads CASSLWSGSEEQYF.